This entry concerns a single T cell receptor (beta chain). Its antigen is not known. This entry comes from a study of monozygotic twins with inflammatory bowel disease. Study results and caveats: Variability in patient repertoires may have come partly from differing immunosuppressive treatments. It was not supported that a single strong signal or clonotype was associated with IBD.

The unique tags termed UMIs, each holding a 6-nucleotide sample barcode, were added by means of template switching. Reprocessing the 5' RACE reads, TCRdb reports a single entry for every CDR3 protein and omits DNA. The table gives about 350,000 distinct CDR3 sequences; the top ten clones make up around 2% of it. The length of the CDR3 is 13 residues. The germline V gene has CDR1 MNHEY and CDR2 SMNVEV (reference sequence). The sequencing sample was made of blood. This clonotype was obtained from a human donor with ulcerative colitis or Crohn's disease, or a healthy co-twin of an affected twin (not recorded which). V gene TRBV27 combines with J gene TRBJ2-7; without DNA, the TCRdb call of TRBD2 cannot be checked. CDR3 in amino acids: CASSPSLVSEQYF.